This T cell receptor (beta chain) was documented in a study of monozygotic twins with cystic fibrosis. Data came from immunoSEQ multiplex PCR; TCRdb stores just in-frame clones and leaves some out. The sample carries approximately 11,000 clones, approximately 97% recorded once. On this clone: Its antigen is undetermined.

Study observations and caveats: Median Simpson clonality of roughly 0.0093 suggested naive T cells predominated. Unrelated CF individuals shared fewer identical clonotypes than monozygotic CF twins. V usage most resembled the co-twin in 13 of 16 pairs.

The clonotype comes from a boy between 5 and 17 years old with cystic fibrosis. The sequencing input was blood.

CDR3 protein: CASSLSGPTFYEQYF. CDR3 DNA sequence: TGTGCCAGCAGCTTATCGGGACCAACTTTTTACGAGCAGTACTTC. This sequence joins TRBV5-4 and TRBJ2-7; D is perhaps TRBD1 or TRBD2 (5 bases each). V dropped 2 bases and J dropped 4 bases, with 16 bases sitting between them. The germline V gene has CDR1 SGHNT and CDR2 YYREEE (reference sequence). The CDR3 covers 15 residues.